The present T cell receptor (beta chain) was sequenced within a study of cytomegalovirus exposure and HLA in healthy donors. Study outcomes and limitations: Common viral pathogens seemed to be connected with several of the most significant clusters, according to a later analysis. As a later analysis showed, a missense DCLRE1C variant was linked to trimming of TCR beta V- and J-genes. An assumption of roughly uniform sequencing depth across donors underlay the presence/absence analyses.

About this clone: Its antigen remains unknown.

Researchers ran the PCR with 60 Vbeta and 13 Jbeta primers. TCRdb's copy holds only in-frame clones and misses some; the assay was immunoSEQ multiplex PCR. The repertoire includes about 140,000 clones, 65% to 85% of them detected once, and about 2.2% sits in the top ten. Trimming pared 1 base from V and 5 bases from J, leaving 11 bases between. Germline V gene lookup returns CDR1 LNHDA and CDR2 SQIVND (reference sequence). The CDR3 has 14 residues. Nominally healthy donors were sampled, though unrecorded immune exposures were likely. This TCR was recovered from a man aged 45 to 65 in good health and CMV-seronegative. Source material: PBMCs. The chain recombines TRBV19 with TRBJ2-5; the D gene is possibly TRBD1 (6 bases). The CDR3 nucleotides read TGTGCCAGTAGTATAGTTTGGGGGCGGGAGACCCAGTACTTC. Translation gives CASSIVWGRETQYF.